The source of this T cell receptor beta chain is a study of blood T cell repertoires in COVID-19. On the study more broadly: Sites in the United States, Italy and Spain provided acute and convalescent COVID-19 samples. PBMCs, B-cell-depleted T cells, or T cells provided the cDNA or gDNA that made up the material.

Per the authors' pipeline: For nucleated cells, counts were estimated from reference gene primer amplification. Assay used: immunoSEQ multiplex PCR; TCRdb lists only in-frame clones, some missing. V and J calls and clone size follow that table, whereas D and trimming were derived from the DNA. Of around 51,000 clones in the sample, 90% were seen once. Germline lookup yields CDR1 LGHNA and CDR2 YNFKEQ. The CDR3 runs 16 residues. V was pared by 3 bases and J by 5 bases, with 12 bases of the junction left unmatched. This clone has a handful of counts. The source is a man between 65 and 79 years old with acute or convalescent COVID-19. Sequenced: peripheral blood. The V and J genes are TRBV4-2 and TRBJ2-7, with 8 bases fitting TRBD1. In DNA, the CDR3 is TGTGCCAGCAGCCACAACAACCGGACAGGGTTTAACGAGCAGTACTTC. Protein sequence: CASSHNNRTGFNEQYF.